One and the same sample provided the 4 T cell receptor beta chains below, sequenced in a study of blood T cells in healthy people across ages (dated by TCRdb to between 2014 and 2017). Preparation of the library involved 5' RACE. Data came from an Illumina HiSeq 2500. A second PCR of roughly 6 to 11 cycles was run with a J-beta primer mix and a sample-barcoded 5' primer. In TCRdb, the public reads were trimmed at Q25 with fastp and aligned with MiXCR, with productive beta chains retained. Every entry covers one CDR3 protein and lists the most common genes and DNA from its rows. The sample has about 1.1 million distinct CDR3 sequences on record, around two fifths of them singletons. Of the sample, over 10% is held by the ten largest clones. The sequencing input was blood. Source of these receptors: a man between 18 and 35 years old in good health.

The CDR3: CASSYQTRANYGYTF. CDR3 nucleotides: TGTGCCAGCAGTTACCAGACCCGAGCTAACTATGGCTACACCTTC. The rearrangement joins TRBV6-6 to TRBJ1-2; no clear D gene. The V end was cut by 2 bases, the J end by 0 bases, with 10 bases between. The CDR3 runs 15 residues. Germline V gives CDR1 MNHNY, CDR2 SVGAGI (reference sequence).

In this sample, this clonotype turned up a few times. This chain links TRBV11-3 with TRBJ2-1; perhaps TRBD1 as D (6 bases). Trimming stripped 4 bases from V and 7 bases from J, with 17 bases between. Per the germline V gene, CDR1 is SGHNT and CDR2 is YENEEA. CDR3 length: 15 residues. Written as DNA, the CDR3 is TGTGCCAGCAGCTCCCCGGAACACAGGGCGAATGAGCAGTTCTTC. This sequence encodes CASSSPEHRANEQFF.

This clonotype has a handful of counts. This chain connects TRBV9 to TRBJ2-5; possible D gene TRBD1, 6 bases. V was cut by 1 base and J by 5 bases, with 9 bases left in between. Germline V gene sequence: CDR1 SGDLS, CDR2 YYNGEE. The CDR3 sequence is 13 residues long. The CDR3 DNA is TGTGCCAGCAGCGTAAGGGGGTCGGAGACCCAGTACTTC. Protein sequence: CASSVRGSETQYF.

This clonotype was observed a handful of times. The DNA for the CDR3 is TGTGCCTGGAGTCCGACAGGGCGGTATGGCTACACCTTC. Amino acids: CAWSPTGRYGYTF. This rearrangement joins TRBV30 to TRBJ1-2, with 7 bases matching TRBD1. The CDR3 has 13 amino acids. Per germline, CDR1 GTSNPN and CDR2 SVGIG (reference sequence). Trimming at V came to 2 bases and at J to 5 bases, leaving 5 bases not matched to a gene.